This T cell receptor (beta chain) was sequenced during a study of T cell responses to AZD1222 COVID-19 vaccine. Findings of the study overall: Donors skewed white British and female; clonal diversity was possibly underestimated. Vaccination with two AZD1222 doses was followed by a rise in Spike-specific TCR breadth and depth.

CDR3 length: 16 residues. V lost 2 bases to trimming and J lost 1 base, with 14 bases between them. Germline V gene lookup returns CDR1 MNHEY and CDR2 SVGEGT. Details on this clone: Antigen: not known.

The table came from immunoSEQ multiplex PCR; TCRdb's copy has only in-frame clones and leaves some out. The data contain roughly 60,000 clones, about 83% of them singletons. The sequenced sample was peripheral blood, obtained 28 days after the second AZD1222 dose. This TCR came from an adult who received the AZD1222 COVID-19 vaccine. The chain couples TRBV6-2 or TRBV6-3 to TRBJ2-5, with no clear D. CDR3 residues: CASSYPSDGSQETQYF. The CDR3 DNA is TGTGCCAGCAGTTACCCTTCGGATGGGTCCCAAGAGACCCAGTACTTC.